This T cell receptor beta chain comes out of a study of CD4+ T cells in melanoma. V dropped 3 bases and J dropped 4; count of bases not matched to a gene: 4. Germline CDR1 and CDR2: SSHAT and FNYEAQ (reference sequence). CDR3 length: 15 residues. TCRdb's copy holds only in-frame clones and misses some; the assay was immunoSEQ multiplex PCR. The sample carries 90,000 to 130,000 clones, about nine tenths recorded once. In the case of this clone: Its antigen is still unknown.

Study findings and constraints: Neoantigen-specific CD4+ T cells in melanoma reportedly had diverse differentiation states. CD8+ T cell, macrophage and B cell function reportedly correlated with neoantigen-specific CD4+ T cells.

The rearrangement uses TRBV7-7 and TRBJ2-1, with TRBD1 matching over 9 bases. The sequenced sample consisted of peripheral blood. This clonotype was obtained from a human donor with melanoma. CDR3 sequence: CASSLGQGLYNEQFF. In nucleotides, the CDR3 is TGTGCCAGCAGCTTGGGACAGGGATTATACAATGAGCAGTTCTTC. Full variable domain (rest looked up from reference TRBV7-7 and TRBJ2-1): GAGVSQSPRYKVTKRGQDVTLRCDPISSHATLYWYQQALGQGPEFLTYFNYEAQPDKSGLPSDRFSAERPEGSISTLTIQRTEQRDSAMYRCASSLGQGLYNEQFFGPGTRLTVL.